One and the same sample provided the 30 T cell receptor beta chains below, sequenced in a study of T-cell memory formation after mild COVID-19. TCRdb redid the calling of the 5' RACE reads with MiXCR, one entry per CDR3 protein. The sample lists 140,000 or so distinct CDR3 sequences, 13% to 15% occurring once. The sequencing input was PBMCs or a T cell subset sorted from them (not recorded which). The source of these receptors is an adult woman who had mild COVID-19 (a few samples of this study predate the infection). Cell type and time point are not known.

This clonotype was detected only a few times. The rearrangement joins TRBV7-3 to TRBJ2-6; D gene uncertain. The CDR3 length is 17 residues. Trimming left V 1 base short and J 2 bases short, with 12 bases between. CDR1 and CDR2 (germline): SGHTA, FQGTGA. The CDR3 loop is CASSLIPGTAGANVLTF. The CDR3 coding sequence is TGTGCCAGCAGCTTAATACCGGGTACAGCTGGGGCCAACGTCCTGACTTTC.

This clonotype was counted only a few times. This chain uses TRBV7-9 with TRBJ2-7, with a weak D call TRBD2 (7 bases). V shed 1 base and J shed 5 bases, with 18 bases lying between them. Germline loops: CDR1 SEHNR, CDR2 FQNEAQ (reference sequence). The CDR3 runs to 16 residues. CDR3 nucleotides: TGTGCCAGCAGCTTAGTCGGGGGGCGAGTCTTCCACGAGCAGTACTTC. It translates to CASSLVGGRVFHEQYF.

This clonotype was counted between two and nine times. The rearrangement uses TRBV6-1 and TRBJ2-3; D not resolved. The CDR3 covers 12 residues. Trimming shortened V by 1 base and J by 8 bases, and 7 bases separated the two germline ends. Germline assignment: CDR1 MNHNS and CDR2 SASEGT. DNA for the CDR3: TGTGCCAGCAGTGAAGAGGCGGTTACGCAGTATTTT. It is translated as CASSEEAVTQYF.

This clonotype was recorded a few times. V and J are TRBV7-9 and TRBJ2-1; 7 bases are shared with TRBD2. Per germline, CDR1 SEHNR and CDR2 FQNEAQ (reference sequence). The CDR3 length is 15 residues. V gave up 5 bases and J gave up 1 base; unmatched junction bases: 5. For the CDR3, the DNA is TGTGCCAGCAGCCCCAGCGGGGCTTCCTACAATGAGCAGTTCTTC. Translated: CASSPSGASYNEQFF. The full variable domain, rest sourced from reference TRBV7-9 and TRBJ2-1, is DTGVSQNPRHKITKRGQNVTFRCDPISEHNRLYWYRQTLGQGPEFLTYFQNEAQLEKSRLLSDRFSAERPKGSFSTLEIQRTEQGDSAMYLCASSPSGASYNEQFFGPGTRLTVL.

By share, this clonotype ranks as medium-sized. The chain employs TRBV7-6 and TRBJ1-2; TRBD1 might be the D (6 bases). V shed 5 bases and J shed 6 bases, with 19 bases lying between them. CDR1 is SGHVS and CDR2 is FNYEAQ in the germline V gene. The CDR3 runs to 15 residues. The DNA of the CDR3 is TGTGCCAGCAGCCCGAGAGAGACAGGATTAAATGGCTACACCTTC. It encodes CASSPRETGLNGYTF.

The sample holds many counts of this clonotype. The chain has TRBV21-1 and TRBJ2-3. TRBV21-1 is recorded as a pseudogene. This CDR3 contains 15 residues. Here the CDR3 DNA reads TGTGCCAGCAGCAAAGCATCCGGAAGCACAGATACGCAGTATTTT. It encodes CASSKASGSTDTQYF.

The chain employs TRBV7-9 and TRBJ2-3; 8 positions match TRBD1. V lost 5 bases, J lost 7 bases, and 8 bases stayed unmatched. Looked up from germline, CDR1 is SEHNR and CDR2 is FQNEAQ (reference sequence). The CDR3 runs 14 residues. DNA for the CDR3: TGTGCCAGCAGCACCGTGACAGGGGTATATACGCAGTATTTT. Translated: CASSTVTGVYTQYF.

The chain's CDR3 is CASSSQGLVGYTF. The DNA of the CDR3 is TGTGCCAGCAGCTCTCAGGGGTTGGTCGGCTACACCTTC. This chain connects TRBV7-9 to TRBJ1-2; D may be TRBD1 (6 bases). V lost 4 bases, J lost 8 bases, and 14 bases lay in between. This CDR3 is 13 amino acids long. In germline, CDR1 is SEHNR, CDR2 FQNEAQ (reference sequence).

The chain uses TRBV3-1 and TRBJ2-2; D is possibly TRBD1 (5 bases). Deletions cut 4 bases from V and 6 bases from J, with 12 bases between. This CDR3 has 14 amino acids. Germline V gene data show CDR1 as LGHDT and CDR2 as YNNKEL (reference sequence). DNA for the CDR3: TGTGCCAGCAGCCTCAATAGGGGTTCCGGGGAGCTGTTTTTT. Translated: CASSLNRGSGELFF.

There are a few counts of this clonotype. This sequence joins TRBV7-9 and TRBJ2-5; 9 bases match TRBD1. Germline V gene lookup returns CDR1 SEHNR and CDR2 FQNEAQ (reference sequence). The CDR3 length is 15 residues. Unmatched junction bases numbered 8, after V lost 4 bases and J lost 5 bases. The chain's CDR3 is CASSSPQGARETQYF. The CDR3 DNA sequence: TGTGCCAGCAGCTCCCCACAGGGGGCACGGGAGACCCAGTACTTC.

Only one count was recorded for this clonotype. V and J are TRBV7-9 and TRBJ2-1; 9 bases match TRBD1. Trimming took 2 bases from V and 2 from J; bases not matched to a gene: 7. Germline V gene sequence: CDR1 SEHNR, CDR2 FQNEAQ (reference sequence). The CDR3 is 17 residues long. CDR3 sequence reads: CASSLFPTGGTYNEQFF. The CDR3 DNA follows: TGTGCCAGCAGCTTATTCCCGACAGGGGGGACCTACAATGAGCAGTTCTTC.

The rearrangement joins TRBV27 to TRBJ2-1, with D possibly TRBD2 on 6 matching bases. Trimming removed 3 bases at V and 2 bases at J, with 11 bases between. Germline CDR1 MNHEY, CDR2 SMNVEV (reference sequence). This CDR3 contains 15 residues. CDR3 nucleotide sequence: TGTGCCAGCAGTTTTGGCGGGACCACCTACAATGAGCAGTTCTTC. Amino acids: CASSFGGTTYNEQFF.

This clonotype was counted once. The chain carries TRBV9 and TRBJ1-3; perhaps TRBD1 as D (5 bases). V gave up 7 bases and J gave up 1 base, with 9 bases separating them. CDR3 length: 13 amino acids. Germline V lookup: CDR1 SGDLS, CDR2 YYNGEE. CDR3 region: CASRPGSGNTIYF. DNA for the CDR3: TGTGCCAGCCGCCCAGGGTCTGGAAACACCATATATTTT.

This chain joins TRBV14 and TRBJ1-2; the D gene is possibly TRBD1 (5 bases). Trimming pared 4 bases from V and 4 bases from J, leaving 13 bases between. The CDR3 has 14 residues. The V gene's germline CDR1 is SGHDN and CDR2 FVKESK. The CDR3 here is CASSPATVPYGYTF. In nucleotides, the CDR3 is TGTGCCAGCAGCCCGGCGACAGTCCCCTATGGCTACACCTTC.

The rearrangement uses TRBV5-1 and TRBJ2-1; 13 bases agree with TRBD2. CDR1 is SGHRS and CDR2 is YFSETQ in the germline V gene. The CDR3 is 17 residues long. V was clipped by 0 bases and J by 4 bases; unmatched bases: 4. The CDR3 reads CASSLEGLAGLYNEQFF. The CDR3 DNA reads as TGCGCCAGCAGCTTGGAGGGACTAGCGGGACTATACAATGAGCAGTTCTTC.

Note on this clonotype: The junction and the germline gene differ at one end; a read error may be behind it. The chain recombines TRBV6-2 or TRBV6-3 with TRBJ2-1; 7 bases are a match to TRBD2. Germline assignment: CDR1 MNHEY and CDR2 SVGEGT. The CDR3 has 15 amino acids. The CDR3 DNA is TGTGCCAGCACCAACGAGCGGGATCCGTACAATGAGCAGTTATTC. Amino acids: CASTNERDPYNEQLF.

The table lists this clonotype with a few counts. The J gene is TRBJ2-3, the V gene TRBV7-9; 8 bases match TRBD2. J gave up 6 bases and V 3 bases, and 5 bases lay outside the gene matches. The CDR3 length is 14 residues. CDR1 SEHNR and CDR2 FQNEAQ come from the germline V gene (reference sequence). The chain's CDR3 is CASSLATSADTQYF. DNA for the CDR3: TGTGCCAGCAGCTTGGCGACTAGCGCCGATACGCAGTATTTT.

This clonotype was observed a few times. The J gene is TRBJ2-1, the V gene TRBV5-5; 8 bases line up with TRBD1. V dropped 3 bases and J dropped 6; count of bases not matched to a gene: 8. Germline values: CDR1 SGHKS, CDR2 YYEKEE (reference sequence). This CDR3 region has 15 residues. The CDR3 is CASSSGQGRGNEQFF. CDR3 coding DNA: TGTGCCAGCAGCTCCGGACAGGGAAGGGGCAATGAGCAGTTCTTC.

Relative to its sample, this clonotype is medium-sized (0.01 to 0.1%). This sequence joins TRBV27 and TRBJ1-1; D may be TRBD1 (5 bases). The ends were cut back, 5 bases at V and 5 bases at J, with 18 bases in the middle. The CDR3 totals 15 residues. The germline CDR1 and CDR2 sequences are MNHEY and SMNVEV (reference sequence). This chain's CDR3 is CASSLIMGGGTEAFF. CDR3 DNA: TGTGCCAGCAGTCTCATCATGGGGGGTGGGACTGAAGCTTTCTTT.

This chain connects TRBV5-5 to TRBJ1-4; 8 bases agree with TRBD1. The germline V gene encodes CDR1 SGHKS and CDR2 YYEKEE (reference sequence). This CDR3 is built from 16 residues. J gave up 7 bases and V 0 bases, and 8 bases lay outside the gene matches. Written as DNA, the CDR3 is TGTGCCAGCAGCTTGGCAGGGGGCGAGGGCGGTGAAAAACTGTTTTTT. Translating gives CASSLAGGEGGEKLFF.

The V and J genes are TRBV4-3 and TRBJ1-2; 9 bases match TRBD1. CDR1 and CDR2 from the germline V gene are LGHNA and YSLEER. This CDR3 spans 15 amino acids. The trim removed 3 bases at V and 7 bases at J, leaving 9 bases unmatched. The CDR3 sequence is CASSHRDRVFRGYTF. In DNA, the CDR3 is TGCGCCAGCAGCCACCGGGACAGGGTGTTTCGTGGCTACACCTTC.

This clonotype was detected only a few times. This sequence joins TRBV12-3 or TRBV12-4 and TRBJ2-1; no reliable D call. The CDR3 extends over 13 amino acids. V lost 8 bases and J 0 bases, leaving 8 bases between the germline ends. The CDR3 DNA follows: TGTGCCAGCCAGTGGAGCTCCTACAATGAGCAGTTCTTC. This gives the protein CASQWSSYNEQFF.

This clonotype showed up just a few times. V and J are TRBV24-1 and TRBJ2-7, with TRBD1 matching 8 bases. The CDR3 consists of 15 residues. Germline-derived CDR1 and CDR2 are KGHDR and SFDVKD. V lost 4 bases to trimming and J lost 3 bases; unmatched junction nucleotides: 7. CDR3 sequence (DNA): TGTGCCACCAGTGAAACCACAGGGGGTAACTACGAGCAGTACTTC. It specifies CATSETTGGNYEQYF.

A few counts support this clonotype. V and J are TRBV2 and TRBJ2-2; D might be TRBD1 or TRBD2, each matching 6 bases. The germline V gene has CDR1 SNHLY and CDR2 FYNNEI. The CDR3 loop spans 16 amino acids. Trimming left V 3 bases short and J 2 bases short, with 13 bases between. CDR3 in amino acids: CASSEFGGGNTGELFF. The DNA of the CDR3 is TGTGCCAGCAGTGAGTTCGGGGGCGGAAACACCGGGGAGCTGTTTTTT.

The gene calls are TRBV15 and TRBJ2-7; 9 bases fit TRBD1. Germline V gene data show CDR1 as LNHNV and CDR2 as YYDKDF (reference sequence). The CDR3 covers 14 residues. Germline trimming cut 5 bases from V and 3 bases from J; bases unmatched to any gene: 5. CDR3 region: CATSLTTGGYEQYF. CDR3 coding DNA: TGTGCCACCAGCCTAACGACAGGGGGCTACGAGCAGTACTTC.

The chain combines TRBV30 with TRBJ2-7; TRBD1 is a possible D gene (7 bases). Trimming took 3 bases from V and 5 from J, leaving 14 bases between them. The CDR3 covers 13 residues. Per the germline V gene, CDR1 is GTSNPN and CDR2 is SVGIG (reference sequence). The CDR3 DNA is TGTGCCTGGAGCGGCGGCAGGGGGGACGAGCAGTACTTC. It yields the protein CAWSGGRGDEQYF.

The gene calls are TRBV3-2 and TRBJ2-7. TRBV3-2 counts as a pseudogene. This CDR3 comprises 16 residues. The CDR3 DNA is TGTGCCAGCAGCCAAGATTTACCGCCTGCTACCTACGAGCAGTACGTC. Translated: CASSQDLPPATYEQYV.

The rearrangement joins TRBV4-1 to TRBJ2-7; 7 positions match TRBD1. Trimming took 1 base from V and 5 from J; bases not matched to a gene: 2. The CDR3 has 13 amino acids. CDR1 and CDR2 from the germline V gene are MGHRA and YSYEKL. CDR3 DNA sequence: TGCGCCAGCAGCCAAGTAGGGACAGACGAGCAGTACTTC. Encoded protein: CASSQVGTDEQYF.

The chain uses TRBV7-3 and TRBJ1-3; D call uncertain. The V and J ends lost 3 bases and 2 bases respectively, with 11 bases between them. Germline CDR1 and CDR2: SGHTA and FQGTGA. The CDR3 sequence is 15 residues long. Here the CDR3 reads CASSFWVQTGNTIYF. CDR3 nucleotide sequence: TGTGCCAGCAGCTTCTGGGTCCAGACTGGAAACACCATATATTTT.

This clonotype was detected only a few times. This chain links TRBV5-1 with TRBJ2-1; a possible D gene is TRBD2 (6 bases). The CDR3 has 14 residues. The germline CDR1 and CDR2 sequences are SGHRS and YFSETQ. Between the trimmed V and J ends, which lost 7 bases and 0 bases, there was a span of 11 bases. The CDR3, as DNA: TGCGCCAGCGGGGACTCCAGCTCCTACAATGAGCAGTTCTTC. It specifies CASGDSSSYNEQFF.